This T cell receptor beta chain was documented in a study of PD-L1 blockade in urothelial cancer. Whole-study context: Atezolizumab therapy began for patients in the mid-2010s, dosed at 1,200 mg intravenously every 3 weeks. Males with bladder-origin urothelial cancer constituted about 85% of the roughly 30 patients. Analyses used blood from 3 weeks (second dose) and 6 weeks after treatment start. Blood yielded a median of approximately 140,000 T cells per sample.

Sequenced by immunoSEQ multiplex PCR; TCRdb stores in-frame clones only, minus some. The sample holds 20,000 to 25,000 clones, 90% to 95% seen once. CDR3 length: 18 residues. J lost 0 bases, V lost 1 base, and 8 bases had no gene match. In germline, CDR1 is MGHRA, CDR2 YSYEKL. Time point here: peripheral blood 6 weeks after treatment start. Sequencing was performed on PBMCs, taken around atezolizumab (anti-PD-L1) treatment. The sequence was collected from a woman in her sixties or seventies with urothelial cancer. The rearrangement uses TRBV4-1 and TRBJ2-3, with 9 bases identical to TRBD2. This chain's CDR3 is CASSQVGASGESTDTQYF. CDR3 DNA sequence: TGCGCCAGCAGCCAAGTTGGTGCTAGCGGGGAAAGCACAGATACGCAGTATTTT.